This TCR beta chain was documented in a study of shared clonotypes between healthy human individuals. Here immunoSEQ multiplex PCR was the method, and the copy in TCRdb shows in-frame clones only, minus some. The sample contains around 1.5 million clones, around 98% of which appear only once. V dropped 0 bases and J dropped 2 bases, with 12 bases sitting between them. The CDR3 loop spans 15 amino acids. The germline V gene encodes CDR1 SGHDT and CDR2 YYEEEE. About this clone: Antigen unknown.

Study-level results: Non-shared clonotypes had lower generation probabilities than those shared by all four donors. Clonotype sharing among donors likely depends on sequencing depth.

This TCR derives from a man aged 30 to 45 in good health. V is TRBV5-6 and J is TRBJ2-7; D is possibly TRBD1 (7 bases). The sample consisted of naive CD4+ T cells sorted from blood. The subset is: CD45RA+ positively selected. The CDR3 here is CASSLEPRGAYEQYF. The CDR3 bases are TGTGCCAGCAGCTTGGAACCCAGGGGGGCCTACGAGCAGTACTTC.